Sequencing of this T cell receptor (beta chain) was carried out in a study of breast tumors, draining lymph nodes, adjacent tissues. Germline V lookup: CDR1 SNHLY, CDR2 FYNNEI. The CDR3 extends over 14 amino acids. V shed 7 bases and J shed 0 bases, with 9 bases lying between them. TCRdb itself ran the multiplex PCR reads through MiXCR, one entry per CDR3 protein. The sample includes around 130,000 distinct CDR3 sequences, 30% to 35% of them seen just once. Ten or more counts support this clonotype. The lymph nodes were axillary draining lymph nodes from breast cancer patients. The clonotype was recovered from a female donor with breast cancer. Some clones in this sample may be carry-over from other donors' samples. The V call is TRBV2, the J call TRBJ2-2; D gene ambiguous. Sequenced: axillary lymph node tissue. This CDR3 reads CASKGRPNTGELFF. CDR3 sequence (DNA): TGTGCCAGCAAGGGCAGACCGAACACCGGGGAGCTGTTTTTT. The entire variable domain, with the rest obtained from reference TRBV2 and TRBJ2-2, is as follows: EPEVTQTPSHQVTQMGQEVILRCVPISNHLYFYWYRQILGQKVEFLVSFYNNEISEKSEIFDDQFSVERPDGSNFTLKIRSTKLEDSAMYFCASKGRPNTGELFFGEGSRLTVL.